This record looks at one T cell receptor beta chain sequence and its context. The sample comes from a study of blood T cell repertoires in COVID-19. Overall study: COVID-19 samples, acute and convalescent, were from the United States, Italy and Spain.

In the authors' workflow: Reference gene primer amplification in the assay estimated nucleated cell counts. Sequencing used immunoSEQ multiplex PCR; TCRdb keeps in-frame clones, though not all of them. That table is the source of V, J and clone size, and D and trimming were worked out from the DNA. In the table there are about 410,000 clones, approximately 89% of which are singletons. The CDR3 has 22 amino acids. From germline, CDR1 is KGHDR and CDR2 SFDVKD. The ends lost 3 bases at V and 2 bases at J; junction bases unmatched: 23. While infection was still active, Seattle patients were enrolled and then followed longitudinally.

Sequencing was done on a sample of peripheral blood. The chain couples TRBV24-1 to TRBJ1-5; 8 bases map to TRBD1. This clonotype was obtained from a woman in her thirties or forties with COVID-19, enrolled during active disease. CDR3 loop: CATSDPHGWGQVRGLGNQPQHF. DNA for the CDR3: TGTGCCACCAGTGATCCCCACGGGTGGGGACAGGTAAGGGGGTTGGGCAATCAGCCCCAGCATTTT.